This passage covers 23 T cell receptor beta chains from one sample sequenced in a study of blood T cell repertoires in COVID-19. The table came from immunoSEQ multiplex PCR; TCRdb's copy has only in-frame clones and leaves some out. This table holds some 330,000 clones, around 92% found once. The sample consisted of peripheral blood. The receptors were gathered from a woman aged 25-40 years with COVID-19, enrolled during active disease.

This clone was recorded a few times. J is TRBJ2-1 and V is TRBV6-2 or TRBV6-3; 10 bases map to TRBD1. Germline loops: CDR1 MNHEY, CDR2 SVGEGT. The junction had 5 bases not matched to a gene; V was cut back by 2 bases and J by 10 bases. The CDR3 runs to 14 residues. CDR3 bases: TGTGCCAGCAGTTACGGGACAGGGGCTGTAGAGCAGTTCTTC. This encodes CASSYGTGAVEQFF.

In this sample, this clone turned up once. DNA for the CDR3: TGTGCCAGCGGCACCGACAGGGTGCAGCCCCAGCATTTT. Amino acids: CASGTDRVQPQHF. V gene TRBV2 combines with J gene TRBJ1-5, with 7 bases aligning to TRBD1. This CDR3 comprises 13 residues. V shed 8 bases, J shed 7 bases, and the junction held 8 bases outside the gene matches. The germline V gene encodes CDR1 SNHLY and CDR2 FYNNEI.

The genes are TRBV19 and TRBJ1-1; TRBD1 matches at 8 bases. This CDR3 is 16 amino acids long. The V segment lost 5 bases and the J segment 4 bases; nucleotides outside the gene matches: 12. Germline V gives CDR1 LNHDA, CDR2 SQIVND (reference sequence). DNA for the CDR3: TGTGCCAGTAGTCCCAGGGGGCGCGGTGGTACCACTGAAGCTTTCTTT. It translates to CASSPRGRGGTTEAFF.

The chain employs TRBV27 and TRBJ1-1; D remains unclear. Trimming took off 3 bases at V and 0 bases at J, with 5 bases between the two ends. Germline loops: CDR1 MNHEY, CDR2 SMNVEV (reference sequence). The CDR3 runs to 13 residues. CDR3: CASSFEMNTEAFF. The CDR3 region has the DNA TGTGCCAGCAGTTTCGAGATGAACACTGAAGCTTTCTTT.

In DNA, the CDR3 is TGCGCCAGCAGCCCTACCGGGGTAGCAACTAATGAAAAACTGTTTTTT. Translated: CASSPTGVATNEKLFF. The chain has TRBV4-3 and TRBJ1-4; D call uncertain. V was clipped by 4 bases and J by 0 bases, with 12 bases between them. The CDR3 runs 16 residues. Germline CDR1 LGHNA, CDR2 YSLEER.

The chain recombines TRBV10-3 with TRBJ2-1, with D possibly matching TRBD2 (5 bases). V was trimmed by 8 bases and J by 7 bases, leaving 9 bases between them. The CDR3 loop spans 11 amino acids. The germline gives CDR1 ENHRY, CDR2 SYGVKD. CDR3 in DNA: TGTGCCATCGGCCGCGGGAATGAGCAGTTCTTC. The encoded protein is CAIGRGNEQFF.

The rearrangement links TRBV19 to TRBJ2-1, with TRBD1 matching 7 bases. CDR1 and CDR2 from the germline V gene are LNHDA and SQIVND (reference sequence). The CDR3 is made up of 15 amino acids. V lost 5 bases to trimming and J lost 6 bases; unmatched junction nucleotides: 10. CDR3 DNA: TGTGCCAGTAGTCCCGAGGGACAGCTTTTCAATGAGCAGTTCTTC. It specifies CASSPEGQLFNEQFF. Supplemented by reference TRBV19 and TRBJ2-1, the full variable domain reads DGGITQSPKYLFRKEGQNVTLSCEQNLNHDAMYWYRQDPGQGLRLIYYSQIVNDFQKGDIAEGYSVSREKKESFPLTVTSAQKNPTAFYLCASSPEGQLFNEQFFGPGTRLTVL.

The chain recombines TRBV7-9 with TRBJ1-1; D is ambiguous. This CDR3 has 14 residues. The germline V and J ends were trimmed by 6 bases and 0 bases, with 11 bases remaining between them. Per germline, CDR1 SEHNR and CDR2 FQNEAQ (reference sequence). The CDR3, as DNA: TGTGCCAGCAGTCCAGGAAAAATGAACACTGAAGCTTTCTTT. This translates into CASSPGKMNTEAFF.

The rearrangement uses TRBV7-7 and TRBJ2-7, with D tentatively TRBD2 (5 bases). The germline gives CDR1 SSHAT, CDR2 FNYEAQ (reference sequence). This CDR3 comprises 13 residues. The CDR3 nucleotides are TGTGCTAGCAGCTTCGACGGGGCCTACGAGCAGTACGTC. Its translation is CASSFDGAYEQYV.

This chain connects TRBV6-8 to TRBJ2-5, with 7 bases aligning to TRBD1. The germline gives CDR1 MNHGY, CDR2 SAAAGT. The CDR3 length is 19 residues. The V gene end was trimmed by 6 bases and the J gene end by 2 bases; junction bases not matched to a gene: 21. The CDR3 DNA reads TGTGCCAGCAGAACTCCCAGAGACAGACAGGGCCTACCACAAGAGACCCAGTACTTC. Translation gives CASRTPRDRQGLPQETQYF.

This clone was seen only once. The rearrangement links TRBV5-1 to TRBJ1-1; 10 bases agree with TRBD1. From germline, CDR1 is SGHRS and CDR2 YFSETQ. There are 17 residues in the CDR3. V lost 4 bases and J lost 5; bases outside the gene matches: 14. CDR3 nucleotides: TGCGCCAGCAGCCGGGGGACAGGGGCCGGGGGTCGGACTGAAGCTTTCTTT. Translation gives CASSRGTGAGGRTEAFF.

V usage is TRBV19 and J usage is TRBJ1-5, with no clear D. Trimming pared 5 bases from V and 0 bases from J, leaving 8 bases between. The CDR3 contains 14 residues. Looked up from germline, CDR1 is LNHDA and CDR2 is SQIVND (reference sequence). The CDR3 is CASSAGTSNQPQHF. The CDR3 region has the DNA TGTGCCAGTAGTGCGGGAACTAGCAATCAGCCCCAGCATTTT.

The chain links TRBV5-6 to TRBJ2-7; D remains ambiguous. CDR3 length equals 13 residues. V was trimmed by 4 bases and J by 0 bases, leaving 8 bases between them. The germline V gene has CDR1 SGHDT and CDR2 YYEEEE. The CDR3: CASSLGSSYEQYF. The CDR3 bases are TGTGCCAGCAGCCTCGGGTCCTCCTACGAGCAGTACTTC.

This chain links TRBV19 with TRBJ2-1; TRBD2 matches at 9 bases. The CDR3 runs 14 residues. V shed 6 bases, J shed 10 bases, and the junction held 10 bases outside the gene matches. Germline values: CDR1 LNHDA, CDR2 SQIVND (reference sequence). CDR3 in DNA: TGTGCCAGTAGATTTAGCGGGGGACGGGGAGAGCAGTTCTTC. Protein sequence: CASRFSGGRGEQFF.

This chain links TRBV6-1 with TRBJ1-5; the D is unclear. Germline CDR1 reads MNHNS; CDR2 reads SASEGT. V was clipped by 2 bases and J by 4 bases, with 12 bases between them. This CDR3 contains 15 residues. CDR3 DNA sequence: TGTGCCAGCAGTGAACGGGGTGCGGGGAATCAGCCCCAGCATTTT. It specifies CASSERGAGNQPQHF.

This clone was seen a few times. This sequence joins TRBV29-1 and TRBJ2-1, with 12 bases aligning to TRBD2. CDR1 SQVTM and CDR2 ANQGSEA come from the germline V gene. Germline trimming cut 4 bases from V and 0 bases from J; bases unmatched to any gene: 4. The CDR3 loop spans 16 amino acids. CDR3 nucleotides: TGCAGCGTTGTTGCTAGCGGGGGGGCCTCCTACAATGAGCAGTTCTTC. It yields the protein CSVVASGGASYNEQFF.

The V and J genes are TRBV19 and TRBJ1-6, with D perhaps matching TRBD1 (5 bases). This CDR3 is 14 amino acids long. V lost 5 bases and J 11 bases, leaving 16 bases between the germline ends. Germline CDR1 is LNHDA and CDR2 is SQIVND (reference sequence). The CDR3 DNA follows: TGTGCCAGTAGTCATACCAGGGTCTCCGCACCCCTCCACTTT. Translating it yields CASSHTRVSAPLHF. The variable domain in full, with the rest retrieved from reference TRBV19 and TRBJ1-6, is DGGITQSPKYLFRKEGQNVTLSCEQNLNHDAMYWYRQDPGQGLRLIYYSQIVNDFQKGDIAEGYSVSREKKESFPLTVTSAQKNPTAFYLCASSHTRVSAPLHFGNGTRLTVT.

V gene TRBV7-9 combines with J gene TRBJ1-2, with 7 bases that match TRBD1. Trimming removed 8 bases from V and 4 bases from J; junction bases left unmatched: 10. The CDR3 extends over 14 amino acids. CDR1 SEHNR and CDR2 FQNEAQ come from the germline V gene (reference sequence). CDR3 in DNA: TGTGCCAGCCACAATTCCGGGACAGCCTATGGCTACACCTTC. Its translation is CASHNSGTAYGYTF.

The CDR3 spells CATRGEDRLENTEAFF. In DNA, the CDR3 is TGTGCCACACGGGGTGAGGACAGGTTGGAGAACACTGAAGCTTTCTTT. The chain employs TRBV10-3 and TRBJ1-1, with 7 bases that match TRBD1. The CDR3 has 16 amino acids. After removal of 10 bases from V and 1 base from J, the junction contained 15 bases not matched to a gene. CDR1 and CDR2 from the germline V gene are ENHRY and SYGVKD.

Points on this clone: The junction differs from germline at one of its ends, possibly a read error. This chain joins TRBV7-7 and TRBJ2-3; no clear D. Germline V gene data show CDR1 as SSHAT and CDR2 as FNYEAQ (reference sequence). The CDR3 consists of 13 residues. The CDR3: CASSYRASDTQYF. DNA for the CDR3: TGTGCTAGCAGCTACCGAGCATCAGATACGCAGTATTTT. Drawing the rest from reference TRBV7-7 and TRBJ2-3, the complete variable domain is GAGVSQSPRYKVTKRGQDVTLRCDPISSHATLYWYQQALGQGPEFLTYFNYEAQPDKSGLPSDRFSAERPEGSISTLTIQRTEQRDSAMYRCASSYRASDTQYFGPGTRLTVL.

DNA of the CDR3: TGTGCCAGCAGCCCCGGGACAGGCGTGGGTTTGGAGCAGTACTTC. Residues: CASSPGTGVGLEQYF. The gene calls are TRBV9 and TRBJ2-7; TRBD1 agrees at 8 bases. Losses at the gene ends were 4 bases for V and 7 bases for J; bases not matched to a gene: 13. CDR3 length: 15 residues. Germline V gene sequence: CDR1 SGDLS, CDR2 YYNGEE.

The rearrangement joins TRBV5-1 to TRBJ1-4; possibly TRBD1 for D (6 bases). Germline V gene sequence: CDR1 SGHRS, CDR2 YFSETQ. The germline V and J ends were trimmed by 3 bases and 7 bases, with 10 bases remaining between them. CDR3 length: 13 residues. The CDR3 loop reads CASSSQGGEKLFF. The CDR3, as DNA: TGCGCCAGCAGCTCACAGGGCGGTGAAAAACTGTTTTTT.

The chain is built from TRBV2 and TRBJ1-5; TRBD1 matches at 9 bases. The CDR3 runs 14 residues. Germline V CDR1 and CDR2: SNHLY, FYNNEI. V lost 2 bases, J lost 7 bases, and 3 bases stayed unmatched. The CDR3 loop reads CASSELGQGQPQHF. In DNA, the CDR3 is TGTGCCAGCAGTGAACTGGGACAGGGACAGCCCCAGCATTTT.